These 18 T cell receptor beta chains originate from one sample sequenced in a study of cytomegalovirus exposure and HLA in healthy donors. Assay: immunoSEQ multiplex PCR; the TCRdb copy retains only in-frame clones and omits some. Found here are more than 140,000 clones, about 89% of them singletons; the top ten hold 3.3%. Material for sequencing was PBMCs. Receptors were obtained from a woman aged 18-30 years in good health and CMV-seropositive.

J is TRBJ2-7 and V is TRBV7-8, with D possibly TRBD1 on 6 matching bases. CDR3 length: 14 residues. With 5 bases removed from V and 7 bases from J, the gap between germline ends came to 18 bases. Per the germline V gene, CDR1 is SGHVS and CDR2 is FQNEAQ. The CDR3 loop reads CASSHDPGTHEQYF. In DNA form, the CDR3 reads TGTGCCAGCAGCCATGATCCCGGGACACATGAGCAGTACTTC. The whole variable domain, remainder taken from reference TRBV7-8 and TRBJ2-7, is GAGVSQSPRYKVAKRGQDVALRCDPISGHVSLFWYQQALGQGPEFLTYFQNEAQLDKSGLPSDRFFAERPEGSVSTLKIQRTQQEDSAVYLCASSHDPGTHEQYFGPGTRLTVT.

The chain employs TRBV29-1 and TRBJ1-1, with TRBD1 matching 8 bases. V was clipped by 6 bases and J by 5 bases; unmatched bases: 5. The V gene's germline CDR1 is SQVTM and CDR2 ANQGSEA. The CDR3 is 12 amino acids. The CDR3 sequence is CSVRTGTTEAFF. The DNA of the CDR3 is TGCAGCGTCCGGACAGGGACGACTGAAGCTTTCTTT.

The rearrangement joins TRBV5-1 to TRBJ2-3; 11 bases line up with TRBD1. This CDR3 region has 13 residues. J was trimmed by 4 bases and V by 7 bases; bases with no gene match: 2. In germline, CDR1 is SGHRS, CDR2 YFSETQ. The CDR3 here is CASGQGAADTQYF. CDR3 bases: TGCGCCAGCGGACAGGGGGCCGCAGATACGCAGTATTTT.

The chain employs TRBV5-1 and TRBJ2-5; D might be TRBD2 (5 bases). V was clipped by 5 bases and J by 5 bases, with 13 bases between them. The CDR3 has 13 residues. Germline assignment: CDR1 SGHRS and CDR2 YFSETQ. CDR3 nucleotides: TGCGCCAGCAGATGGACTCCTGAGGAGACCCAGTACTTC. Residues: CASRWTPEETQYF.

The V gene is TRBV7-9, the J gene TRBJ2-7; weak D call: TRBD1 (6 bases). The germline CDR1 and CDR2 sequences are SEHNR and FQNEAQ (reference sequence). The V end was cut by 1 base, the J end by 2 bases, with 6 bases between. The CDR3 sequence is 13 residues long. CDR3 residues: CASSLEGAYEQYF. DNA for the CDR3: TGTGCCAGCAGCTTAGAGGGGGCCTACGAGCAGTACTTC.

CDR3 bases: TGTGCCAGCAGTGCCCGGGACAGGGACCCCACAGATACGCAGTATTTT. Its translation: CASSARDRDPTDTQYF. The chain carries TRBV28 and TRBJ2-3, with 9 bases lining up with TRBD1. V dropped 5 bases and J dropped 2; count of bases not matched to a gene: 8. This CDR3 has 16 residues. CDR1 is MDHEN and CDR2 is SYDVKM in the germline V gene. The full variable domain, in which reference TRBV28 and TRBJ2-3 provide the parts outside the CDR3, is DVKVTQSSRYLVKRTGEKVFLECVQDMDHENMFWYRQDPGLGLRLIYFSYDVKMKEKGDIPEGYSVSREKKERFSLILESASTNQTSMYLCASSARDRDPTDTQYFGPGTRLTVL.

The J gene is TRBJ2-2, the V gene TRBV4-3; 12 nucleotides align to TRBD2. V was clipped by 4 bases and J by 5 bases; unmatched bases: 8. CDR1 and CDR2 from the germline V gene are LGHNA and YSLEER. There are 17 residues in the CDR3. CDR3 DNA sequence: TGCGCCAGCAGCCGGCTAGCGGGAGGGTTGGGGACCGGGGAGCTGTTTTTT. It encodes CASSRLAGGLGTGELFF.

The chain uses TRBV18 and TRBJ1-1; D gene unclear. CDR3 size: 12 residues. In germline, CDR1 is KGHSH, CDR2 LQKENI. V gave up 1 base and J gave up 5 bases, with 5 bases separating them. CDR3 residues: CASSPRQTEAFF. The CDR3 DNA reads TGTGCCAGCTCACCACGACAAACTGAAGCTTTCTTT.

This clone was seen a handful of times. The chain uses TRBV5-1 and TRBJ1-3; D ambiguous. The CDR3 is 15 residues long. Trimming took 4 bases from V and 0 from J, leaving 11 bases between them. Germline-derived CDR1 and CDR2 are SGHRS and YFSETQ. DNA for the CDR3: TGCGCCAGCAGCCCCGATACGAGCTCTGGAAACACCATATATTTT. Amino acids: CASSPDTSSGNTIYF. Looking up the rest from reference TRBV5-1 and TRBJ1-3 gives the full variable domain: KAGVTQTPRYLIKTRGQQVTLSCSPISGHRSVSWYQQTPGQGLQFLFEYFSETQRNKGNFPGRFSGRQFSNSRSEMNVSTLELGDSALYLCASSPDTSSGNTIYFGEGSWLTVV.

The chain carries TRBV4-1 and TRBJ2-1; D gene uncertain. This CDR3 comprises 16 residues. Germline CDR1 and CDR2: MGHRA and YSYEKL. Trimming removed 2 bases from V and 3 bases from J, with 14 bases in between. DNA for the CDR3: TGCGCCAGCAGCCAACTCGACTTGACCGTCTACAATGAGCAGTTCTTC. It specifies CASSQLDLTVYNEQFF.

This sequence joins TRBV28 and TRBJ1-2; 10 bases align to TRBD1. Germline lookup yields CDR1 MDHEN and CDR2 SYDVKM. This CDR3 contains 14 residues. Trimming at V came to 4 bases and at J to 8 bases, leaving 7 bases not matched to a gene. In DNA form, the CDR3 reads TGTGCCAGCAGTTCTCCGGGACAGGGGAAAGGCTACACCTTC. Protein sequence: CASSSPGQGKGYTF.

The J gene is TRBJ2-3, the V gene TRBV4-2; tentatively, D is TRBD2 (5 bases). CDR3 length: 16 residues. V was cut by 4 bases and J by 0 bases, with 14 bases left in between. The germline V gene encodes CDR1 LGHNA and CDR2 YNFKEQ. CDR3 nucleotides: TGTGCCAGCAGCCTGCTCTTAGCGACAAGCACAGATACGCAGTATTTT. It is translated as CASSLLLATSTDTQYF.

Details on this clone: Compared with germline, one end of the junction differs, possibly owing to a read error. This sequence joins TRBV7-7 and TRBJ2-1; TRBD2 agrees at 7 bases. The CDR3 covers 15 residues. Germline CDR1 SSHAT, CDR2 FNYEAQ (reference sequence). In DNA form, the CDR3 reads TGTGCTAGCAGCTCCTCTAGCGGAGGCGACAATGAGCAGTTCTTC. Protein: CASSSSSGGDNEQFF.

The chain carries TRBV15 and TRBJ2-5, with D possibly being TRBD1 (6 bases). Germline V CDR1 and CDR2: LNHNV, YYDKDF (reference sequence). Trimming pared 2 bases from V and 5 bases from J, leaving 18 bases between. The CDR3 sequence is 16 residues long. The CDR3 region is CATSRTDTGWGETQYF. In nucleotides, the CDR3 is TGTGCCACCAGCAGAACGGACACAGGGTGGGGGGAGACCCAGTACTTC. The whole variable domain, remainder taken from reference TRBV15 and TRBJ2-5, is DAMVIQNPRYQVTQFGKPVTLSCSQTLNHNVMYWYQQKSSQAPKLLFHYYDKDFNNEADTPDNFQSRRPNTSFCFLDIRSPGLGDTAMYLCATSRTDTGWGETQYFGPGTRLLVL.

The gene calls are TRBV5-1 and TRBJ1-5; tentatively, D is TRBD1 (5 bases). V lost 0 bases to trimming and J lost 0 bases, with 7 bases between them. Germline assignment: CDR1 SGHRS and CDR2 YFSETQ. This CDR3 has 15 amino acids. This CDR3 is CASSLDGGSNQPQHF. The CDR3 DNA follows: TGCGCCAGCAGCTTGGACGGGGGTAGCAATCAGCCCCAGCATTTT.

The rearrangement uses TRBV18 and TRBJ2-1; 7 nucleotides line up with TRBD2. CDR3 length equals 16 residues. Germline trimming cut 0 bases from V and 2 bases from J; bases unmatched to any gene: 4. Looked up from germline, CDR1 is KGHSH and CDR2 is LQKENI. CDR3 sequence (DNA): TGTGCCAGCTCACCACCGACGGGAGGAACCTACAATGAGCAGTTCTTC. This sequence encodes CASSPPTGGTYNEQFF.

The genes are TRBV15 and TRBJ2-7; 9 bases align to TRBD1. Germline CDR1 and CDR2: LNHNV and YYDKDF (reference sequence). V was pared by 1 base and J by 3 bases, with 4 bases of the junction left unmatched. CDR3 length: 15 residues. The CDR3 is CATSRGTGEIYEQYF. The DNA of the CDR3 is TGTGCCACCAGCAGAGGGACAGGGGAGATCTACGAGCAGTACTTC.

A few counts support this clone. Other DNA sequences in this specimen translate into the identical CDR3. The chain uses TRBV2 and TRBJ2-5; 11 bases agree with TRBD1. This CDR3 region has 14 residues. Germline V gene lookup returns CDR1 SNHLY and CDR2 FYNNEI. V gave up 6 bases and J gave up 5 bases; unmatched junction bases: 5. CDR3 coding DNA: TGTGCCAGCAGCGGGACAGGGGGAGGCGAGACCCAGTACTTC. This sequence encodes CASSGTGGGETQYF.